These 17 T cell receptor beta chains were sequenced from one sample in a study of response to subunit inactivated influenza vaccine. TCRdb fed the RT-PCR reads into MiXCR, producing one record per CDR3 protein. Of over 750,000 distinct CDR3 sequences in the sample, around 20% were seen once. Sequencing was performed on PBMCs from blood, taken around 5 days after vaccination. All receptors come from a man between 50 and 59 years old who received an inactivated influenza vaccine.

This clonotype showed up just a few times. This sequence joins TRBV12-3 or TRBV12-4 and TRBJ2-4, with TRBD2 matching 11 bases. CDR3 size: 16 residues. V was clipped by 7 bases and J by 6 bases; unmatched bases: 11. The CDR3 loop is CASTTASGGPGNIQYF. The CDR3 DNA reads as TGTGCCAGCACCACCGCTAGCGGGGGGCCGGGAAACATTCAGTACTTC.

There are a few counts of this clonotype. The chain joins TRBV2 to TRBJ2-1; D may match TRBD1 or TRBD2 (5 bases each). The V end was cut by 7 bases, the J end by 0 bases, with 10 bases between. The germline CDR1 and CDR2 sequences are SNHLY and FYNNEI. The CDR3 has 14 residues. This CDR3 is CASTMGDSYNEQFF. The CDR3 DNA follows: TGTGCCAGCACAATGGGGGACTCCTACAATGAGCAGTTCTTC.

This clonotype was counted only a few times. The chain joins TRBV7-2 to TRBJ2-5, with 8 bases lining up with TRBD2. The CDR3 runs to 15 residues. The trim removed 5 bases at V and 5 bases at J, leaving 10 bases unmatched. Germline assignment: CDR1 SGHTA and CDR2 FQGNSA. In DNA form, the CDR3 reads TGTGCCAGCAGCAACTCTCGGGGGGGCGGGGAGACCCAGTACTTC. Amino acid sequence: CASSNSRGGGETQYF.

This clonotype was picked up a small number of times. The chain joins TRBV7-9 to TRBJ2-1, with D maybe TRBD1 (7 bases). Germline V gives CDR1 SEHNR, CDR2 FQNEAQ (reference sequence). V lost 2 bases, J lost 6 bases, and 20 bases lay in between. The CDR3 is 17 amino acids. The CDR3 region has the DNA TGTGCCAGCAGCTTATACCCCGGACAGGACTATCGCAATGAGCAGTTCTTC. Its translation is CASSLYPGQDYRNEQFF.

The genes are TRBV20-1 and TRBJ2-1; TRBD2 agrees at 10 bases. CDR3 size: 17 residues. In germline, CDR1 is DFQATT, CDR2 SNEGSKA (reference sequence). The V gene end was trimmed by 0 bases and the J gene end by 3 bases; junction bases not matched to a gene: 8. The CDR3 protein is CSARDALAGALYNEQFF. Written as DNA, the CDR3 is TGCAGTGCTAGAGATGCCCTAGCGGGGGCCCTCTACAATGAGCAGTTCTTC.

This clonotype occurred a few times. The rearrangement links TRBV4-1 to TRBJ1-1, with a possible D match to TRBD1 (5 bases). The CDR3 runs to 15 residues. V lost 0 bases and J 3 bases, leaving 11 bases between the germline ends. CDR1 is MGHRA, CDR2 YSYEKL, per germline. CDR3 residues: CASSQDWQGYTEAFF. The DNA for the CDR3 is TGCGCCAGCAGCCAAGATTGGCAGGGCTACACTGAAGCTTTCTTT.

V gene TRBV20-1 combines with J gene TRBJ2-5, with 11 positions matching TRBD2. The V segment lost 3 bases and the J segment 2 bases; nucleotides outside the gene matches: 5. The CDR3 is 15 amino acids. The V gene's germline CDR1 is DFQATT and CDR2 SNEGSKA (reference sequence). The CDR3 spells CSASTSGGRQETQYF. The CDR3 DNA reads as TGCAGTGCTAGTACTAGCGGGGGACGGCAAGAGACCCAGTACTTC.

This clonotype was detected a few times. The chain is built from TRBV5-1 and TRBJ1-1; the D gene is possibly TRBD1 (6 bases). Germline values: CDR1 SGHRS, CDR2 YFSETQ. The CDR3 contains 14 residues. V was pared by 2 bases and J by 3 bases, with 11 bases between. The CDR3 DNA is TGCGCCAGCAGCTTACAGGGTAGGGACACTGAAGCTTTCTTT. This encodes CASSLQGRDTEAFF.

In this sample, this clonotype turned up a few times. The chain carries TRBV4-3 and TRBJ2-2, with TRBD2 matching over 9 bases. After removal of 0 bases from V and 1 base from J, the junction contained 0 bases not matched to a gene. CDR1 is LGHNA, CDR2 YSLEER, per germline. The length of the CDR3 is 16 residues. The CDR3 here is CASSQETSGNTGELFF. CDR3 coding DNA: TGCGCCAGCAGCCAAGAGACTAGCGGGAACACCGGGGAGCTGTTTTTT.

V gene TRBV6-1 combines with J gene TRBJ1-5, with a tentative D call TRBD1 (5 bases). Germline assignment: CDR1 MNHNS and CDR2 SASEGT. V lost 4 bases, J lost 5 bases, and 9 bases lay in between. This CDR3 is 13 amino acids long. The CDR3 loop is CASSGWDDQPQHF. CDR3 coding DNA: TGTGCCAGCAGTGGCTGGGACGATCAGCCCCAGCATTTT.

The genes are TRBV7-2 and TRBJ2-5; 12 nucleotides agree with TRBD2. This CDR3 spans 17 amino acids. The V gene end was trimmed by 1 base and the J gene end by 2 bases; junction bases not matched to a gene: 5. Germline V gives CDR1 SGHTA, CDR2 FQGNSA. Here the CDR3 DNA reads TGTGCCAGCAGCTTAGGGACTAGCGGGGCCCCACAAGAGACCCAGTACTTC. The encoded protein is CASSLGTSGAPQETQYF.

The chain has TRBV7-3 and TRBJ2-2, with D perhaps matching TRBD1 or TRBD2 (5 bases each). V was pared by 7 bases and J by 2 bases, with 14 bases between. The CDR3 covers 15 residues. CDR1 and CDR2 (germline): SGHTA, FQGTGA. The CDR3 is CASKIEGSNTGELFF. In DNA form, the CDR3 reads TGTGCCAGCAAGATCGAGGGGTCCAACACCGGGGAGCTGTTTTTT.

This clonotype was recorded at least ten times. The genes are TRBV20-1 and TRBJ2-1; D gene uncertain. Trimming cost V 0 bases and J 4 bases, with 7 bases left between them. The CDR3 covers 13 residues. CDR1 and CDR2 from the germline V gene are DFQATT and SNEGSKA (reference sequence). The CDR3 DNA sequence: TGCAGTGCTAGAGATCGAGGTTACAATGAGCAGTTCTTC. Translating gives CSARDRGYNEQFF.

This clonotype was counted a few times. The V gene is TRBV27, the J gene TRBJ2-3, with 7 bases that match TRBD2. Per germline, CDR1 MNHEY and CDR2 SMNVEV (reference sequence). V was pared by 5 bases and J by 4 bases, with 9 bases of the junction left unmatched. This CDR3 contains 15 residues. The CDR3 DNA follows: TGTGCCAGCAGTCCTCTAGAGCGGGGTCCAGATACGCAGTATTTT. Translation: CASSPLERGPDTQYF.

The chain has TRBV10-3 and TRBJ2-7; D uncertain. This CDR3 contains 12 residues. The V and J ends lost 2 bases and 4 bases respectively, with 6 bases between them. CDR1 is ENHRY, CDR2 SYGVKD, per germline. CDR3: CAISEQVYEQYF. In nucleotides, the CDR3 is TGTGCCATCAGTGAGCAGGTATACGAGCAGTACTTC.

In its sample, this clonotype was seen a few times. V usage is TRBV29-1 and J usage is TRBJ2-1; D remains ambiguous. Trimming cost V 4 bases and J 0 bases, with 10 bases left between them. CDR3 length equals 14 residues. Germline loops: CDR1 SQVTM, CDR2 ANQGSEA. The CDR3 protein is CSVGERYSYNEQFF. CDR3 in DNA: TGCAGCGTTGGTGAAAGATACTCCTACAATGAGCAGTTCTTC.

The chain's CDR3 is CASSLAGIEGYTF. CDR3 coding DNA: TGCGCCAGCAGCTTGGCTGGGATCGAAGGCTACACCTTC. The chain is built from TRBV5-1 and TRBJ1-2; D is ambiguous. V dropped 0 bases and J dropped 8 bases, with 11 bases sitting between them. CDR1 and CDR2 (germline): SGHRS, YFSETQ. This CDR3 comprises 13 residues.